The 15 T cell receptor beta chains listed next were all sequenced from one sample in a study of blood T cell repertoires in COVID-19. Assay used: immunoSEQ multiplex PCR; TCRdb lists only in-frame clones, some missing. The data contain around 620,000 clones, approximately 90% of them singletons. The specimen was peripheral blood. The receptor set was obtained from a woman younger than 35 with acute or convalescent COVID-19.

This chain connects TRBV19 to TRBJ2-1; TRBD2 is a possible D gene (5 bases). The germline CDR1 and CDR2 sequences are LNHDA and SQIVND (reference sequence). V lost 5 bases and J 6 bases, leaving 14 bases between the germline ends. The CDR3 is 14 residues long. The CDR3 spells CASSWRARLNEQFF. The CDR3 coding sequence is TGTGCCAGTAGTTGGCGGGCCCGTCTCAATGAGCAGTTCTTC.

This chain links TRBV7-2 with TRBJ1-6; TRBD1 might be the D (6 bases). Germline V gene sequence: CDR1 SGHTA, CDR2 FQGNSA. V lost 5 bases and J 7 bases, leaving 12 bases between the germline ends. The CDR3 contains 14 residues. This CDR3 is CASSPTGLNSPLHF. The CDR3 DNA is TGTGCCAGCAGCCCTACAGGGCTAAATTCACCCCTCCACTTT.

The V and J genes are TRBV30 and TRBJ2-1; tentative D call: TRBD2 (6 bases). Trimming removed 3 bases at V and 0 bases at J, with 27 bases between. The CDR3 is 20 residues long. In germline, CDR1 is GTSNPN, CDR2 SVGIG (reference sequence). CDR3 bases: TGTGCCTGGAGCTCGTGGAGGGACCGGCCTCGTTACAGCTCCTACAATGAGCAGTTCTTC. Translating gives CAWSSWRDRPRYSSYNEQFF.

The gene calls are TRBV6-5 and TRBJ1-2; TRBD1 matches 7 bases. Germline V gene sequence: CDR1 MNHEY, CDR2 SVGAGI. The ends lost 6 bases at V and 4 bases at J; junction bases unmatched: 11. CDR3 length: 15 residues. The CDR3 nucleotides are TGTGCCAGCAGAAAGACCGGGACAGAGTCCTATGGCTACACCTTC. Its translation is CASRKTGTESYGYTF.

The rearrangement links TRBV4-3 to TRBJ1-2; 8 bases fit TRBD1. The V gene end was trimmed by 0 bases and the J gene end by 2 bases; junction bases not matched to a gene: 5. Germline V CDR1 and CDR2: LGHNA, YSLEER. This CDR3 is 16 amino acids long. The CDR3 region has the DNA TGCGCCAGCAGCCAAGAGTCAACAGGGGGGAACTATGGCTACACCTTC. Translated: CASSQESTGGNYGYTF.

The CDR3 loop is CASSWGGANYGYTF. The CDR3 bases are TGTGCCAGCAGCTGGGGCGGAGCTAACTATGGCTACACCTTC. The gene calls are TRBV5-8 and TRBJ1-2, with D perhaps TRBD1 (5 bases). There are 14 residues in the CDR3. The germline V and J ends were trimmed by 3 bases and 0 bases, with 9 bases remaining between them. Per the germline V gene, CDR1 is SGHTS and CDR2 is YDEGEE.

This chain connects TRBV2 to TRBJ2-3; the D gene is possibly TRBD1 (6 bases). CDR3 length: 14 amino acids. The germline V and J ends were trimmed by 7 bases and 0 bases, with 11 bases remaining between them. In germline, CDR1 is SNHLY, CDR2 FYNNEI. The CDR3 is CASTQGSSTDTQYF. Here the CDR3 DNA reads TGTGCCAGCACCCAGGGGTCTAGCACAGATACGCAGTATTTT.

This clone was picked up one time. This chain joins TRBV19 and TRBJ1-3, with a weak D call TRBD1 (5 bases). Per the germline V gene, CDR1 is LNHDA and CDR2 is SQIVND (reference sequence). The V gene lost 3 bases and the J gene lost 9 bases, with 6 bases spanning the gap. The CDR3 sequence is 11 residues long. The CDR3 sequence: CASSMGGTIYF. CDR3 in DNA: TGTGCCAGTAGTATGGGGGGCACCATATATTTT.

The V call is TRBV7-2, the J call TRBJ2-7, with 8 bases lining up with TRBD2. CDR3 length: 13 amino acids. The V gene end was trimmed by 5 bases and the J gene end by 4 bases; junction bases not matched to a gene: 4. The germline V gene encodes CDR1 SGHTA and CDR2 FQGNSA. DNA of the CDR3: TGTGCCAGCAGCACGGCGGGGGGATACGAGCAGTACTTC. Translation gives CASSTAGGYEQYF.

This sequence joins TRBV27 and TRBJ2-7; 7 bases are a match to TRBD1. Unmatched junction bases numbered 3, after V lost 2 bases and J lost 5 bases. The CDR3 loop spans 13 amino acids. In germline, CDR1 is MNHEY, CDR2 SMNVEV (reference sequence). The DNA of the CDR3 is TGTGCCAGCAGTTTAGGACAGGTCCACGAGCAGTACTTC. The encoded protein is CASSLGQVHEQYF.

The CDR3 sequence is CASGWRGVSYEQYF. The DNA of the CDR3 is TGTGCCTCTGGGTGGCGGGGGGTCTCCTACGAGCAGTACTTC. The chain is built from TRBV3-1 (or the pseudogene TRBV3-2) and TRBJ2-7, with 8 bases identical to TRBD2. Per germline, CDR1 LGHDT and CDR2 YNNKEL (reference sequence). The junction had 9 bases not matched to a gene; V was cut back by 11 bases and J by 0 bases. This CDR3 is built from 14 residues.

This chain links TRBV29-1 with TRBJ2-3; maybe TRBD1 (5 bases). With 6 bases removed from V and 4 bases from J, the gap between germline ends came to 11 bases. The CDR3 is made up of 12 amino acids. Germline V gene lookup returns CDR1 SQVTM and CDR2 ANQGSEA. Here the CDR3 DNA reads TGCAGCGTCCTTAGGGGTGCAGATACGCAGTATTTT. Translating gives CSVLRGADTQYF.

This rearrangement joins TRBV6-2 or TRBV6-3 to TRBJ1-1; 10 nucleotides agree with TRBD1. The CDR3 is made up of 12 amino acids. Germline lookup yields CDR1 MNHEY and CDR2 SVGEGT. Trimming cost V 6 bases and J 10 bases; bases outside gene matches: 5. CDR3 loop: CASSSDRGRAFF. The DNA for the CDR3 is TGTGCCAGCAGCTCTGACAGGGGGCGAGCTTTCTTT.

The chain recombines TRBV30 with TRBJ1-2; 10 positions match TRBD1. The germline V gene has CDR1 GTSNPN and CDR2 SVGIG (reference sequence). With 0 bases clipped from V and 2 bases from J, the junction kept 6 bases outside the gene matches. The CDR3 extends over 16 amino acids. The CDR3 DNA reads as TGTGCCTGGAGTGTAGGGGGACAGGGGTTGAACTATGGCTACACCTTC. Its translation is CAWSVGGQGLNYGYTF.

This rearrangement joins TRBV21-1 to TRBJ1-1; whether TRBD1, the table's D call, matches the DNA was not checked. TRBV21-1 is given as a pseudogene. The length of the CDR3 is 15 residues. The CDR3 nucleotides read TGTGCCAGCGGACAGGGGTGGGGTTGGGACACTGAAGCTTTCTTT. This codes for CASGQGWGWDTEAFF.